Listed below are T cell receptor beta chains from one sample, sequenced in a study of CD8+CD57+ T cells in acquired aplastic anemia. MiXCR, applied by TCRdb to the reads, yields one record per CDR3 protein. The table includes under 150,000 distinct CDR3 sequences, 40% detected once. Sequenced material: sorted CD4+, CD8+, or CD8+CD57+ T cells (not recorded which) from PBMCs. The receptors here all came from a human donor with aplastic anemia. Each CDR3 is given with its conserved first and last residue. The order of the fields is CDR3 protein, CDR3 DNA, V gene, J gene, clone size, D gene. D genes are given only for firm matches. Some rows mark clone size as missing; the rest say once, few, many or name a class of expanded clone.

CDR3 protein: CASSMGQGASGYTF
CDR3 DNA: TGTGCCAGCAGCATGGGACAGGGGGCAAGCGGCTACACCTTC
V gene: TRBV11-3
J gene: TRBJ1-2
clone size: NA
D gene: TRBD1

CDR3 protein: CASSQAGQGNYGYTF
CDR3 DNA: TGTGCCAGCTCACAGGCGGGACAGGGAAACTATGGCTACACCTTC
V gene: TRBV18
J gene: TRBJ1-2
clone size: NA
D gene: TRBD1

CDR3 protein: CASSLSGVETQYF
CDR3 DNA: TGTGCCAGCAGCTTATCGGGGGTAGAGACCCAGTACTTC
V gene: TRBV7-3
J gene: TRBJ2-5
clone size: NA
D gene: NA

CDR3 protein: CATSINGRETQYF
CDR3 DNA: TGTGCCACCAGCATCAACGGGAGGGAGACCCAGTACTTC
V gene: TRBV15
J gene: TRBJ2-5
clone size: NA
D gene: TRBD2

CDR3 protein: CASSGQNSNQPQHF
CDR3 DNA: TGTGCCAGTAGCGGACAGAATAGCAATCAGCCCCAGCATTTT
V gene: TRBV19
J gene: TRBJ1-5
clone size: NA
D gene: NA

CDR3 protein: CASSGQASGGVADTQYF
CDR3 DNA: TGTGCCAGTAGTGGCCAGGCTAGCGGGGGGGTGGCAGATACGCAGTATTTT
V gene: TRBV19
J gene: TRBJ2-3
clone size: NA
D gene: TRBD2

CDR3 protein: CASSLDEGLGNQPQHF
CDR3 DNA: TGTGCCAGCAGCTTGGATGAGGGTTTGGGCAATCAGCCCCAGCATTTT
V gene: TRBV5-5
J gene: TRBJ1-5
clone size: many
D gene: NA

CDR3 protein: CASSLAPGGNEQYF
CDR3 DNA: TGTGCCAGCAGCTTAGCGCCGGGGGGGAACGAGCAGTACTTC
V gene: TRBV11-1
J gene: TRBJ2-7
clone size: NA
D gene: TRBD2

CDR3 protein: CATSDFEDLNTEAFF
CDR3 DNA: TGTGCCACCAGTGATTTTGAGGACCTTAACACTGAAGCTTTCTTT
V gene: TRBV24-1
J gene: TRBJ1-1
clone size: many
D gene: NA

CDR3 protein: CASSVAGTYNEQFF
CDR3 DNA: TGTGCCAGCAGCGTAGCGGGGACCTACAATGAGCAGTTCTTC
V gene: TRBV9
J gene: TRBJ2-1
clone size: many
D gene: NA

CDR3 protein: CASRDTGLAGGPYQETQYF
CDR3 DNA: TGTGCCAGTAGGGACACGGGACTAGCGGGGGGCCCGTACCAAGAGACCCAGTACTTC
V gene: TRBV19
J gene: TRBJ2-5
clone size: many
D gene: TRBD2

CDR3 protein: CASSLTGQGKETQYF
CDR3 DNA: TGTGCCAGCAGCCTAACGGGACAGGGTAAAGAGACCCAGTACTTC
V gene: TRBV3-1
J gene: TRBJ2-5
clone size: NA
D gene: TRBD1

CDR3 protein: CASSDPGTGPYNEQFF
CDR3 DNA: TGTGCCAGCAGTGATCCCGGGACAGGGCCCTACAATGAGCAGTTCTTC
V gene: TRBV25-1
J gene: TRBJ2-1
clone size: once
D gene: TRBD1

CDR3 protein: CASKLGQGPYEQYF
CDR3 DNA: TGTGCCAGCAAATTGGGACAGGGTCCCTACGAGCAGTACTTC
V gene: TRBV2
J gene: TRBJ2-7
clone size: many
D gene: TRBD1

CDR3 protein: CATERPGGYNEQFF
CDR3 DNA: TGTGCCACAGAACGGCCCGGGGGCTACAATGAGCAGTTCTTC
V gene: TRBV10-3
J gene: TRBJ2-1
clone size: NA
D gene: NA

CDR3 protein: CASSGAVYGYTF
CDR3 DNA: TGTGCCAGCAGTGGCGCCGTCTATGGCTACACCTTC
V gene: TRBV25-1
J gene: TRBJ1-2
clone size: NA
D gene: NA

CDR3 protein: CASSSWQLQETQYF
CDR3 DNA: TGTGCCAGCAGTTCGTGGCAGCTCCAAGAGACCCAGTACTTC
V gene: TRBV6-5
J gene: TRBJ2-5
clone size: many
D gene: NA

CDR3 protein: CASSLRGRDEQYF
CDR3 DNA: TGCGCCAGCAGCTTGCGGGGCAGGGACGAGCAGTACTTC
V gene: TRBV5-1
J gene: TRBJ2-7
clone size: many
D gene: NA

CDR3 protein: CAISGTGKETQYF
CDR3 DNA: TGTGCCATCAGTGGAACGGGGAAAGAGACCCAGTACTTC
V gene: TRBV10-3
J gene: TRBJ2-5
clone size: many
D gene: NA

CDR3 protein: CASRPHRGRTDTQYF
CDR3 DNA: TGTGCCAGCAGGCCCCACAGGGGGCGCACAGATACGCAGTATTTT
V gene: TRBV6-1
J gene: TRBJ2-3
clone size: few
D gene: TRBD1

CDR3 protein: CASSFKTGGANNSPLHF
CDR3 DNA: TGTGCCAGCAGCTTTAAGACAGGGGGCGCGAATAATTCACCCCTCCACTTT
V gene: TRBV7-3
J gene: TRBJ1-6
clone size: NA
D gene: TRBD1

CDR3 protein: CASSPGLKETQYF
CDR3 DNA: TGTGCCAGCAGTCCCGGACTCAAAGAGACCCAGTACTTC
V gene: TRBV28
J gene: TRBJ2-5
clone size: few
D gene: NA

CDR3 protein: CSASSGGPAETQYF
CDR3 DNA: TGCAGTGCTAGCTCGGGGGGGCCGGCGGAGACCCAGTACTTC
V gene: TRBV20-1
J gene: TRBJ2-5
clone size: NA
D gene: TRBD2

CDR3 protein: CASSREQRGLRTEAFF
CDR3 DNA: TGTGCCAGCAGTCGAGAACAAAGGGGGCTACGAACTGAAGCTTTCTTT
V gene: TRBV27
J gene: TRBJ1-1
clone size: few
D gene: TRBD1

CDR3 protein: CASSLGGPGTGELFF
CDR3 DNA: TGTGCCAGCAGCTTAGGGGGGCCGGGCACCGGGGAGCTGTTTTTT
V gene: TRBV7-3
J gene: TRBJ2-2
clone size: NA
D gene: NA

CDR3 protein: CASSRGVSGELFF
CDR3 DNA: TGTGCCAGCAGCAGGGGCGTAAGCGGGGAGCTGTTTTTT
V gene: TRBV2
J gene: TRBJ2-2
clone size: few
D gene: NA

CDR3 protein: CASSQGSDRENQPQHF
CDR3 DNA: TGCGCCAGCAGCCAAGGGAGCGACAGGGAGAATCAGCCCCAGCATTTT
V gene: TRBV4-1
J gene: TRBJ1-5
clone size: many
D gene: TRBD1

CDR3 protein: CSVERKGVNTEAFF
CDR3 DNA: TGCAGCGTTGAAAGAAAAGGGGTCAACACTGAAGCTTTCTTT
V gene: TRBV29-1
J gene: TRBJ1-1
clone size: few
D gene: NA

CDR3 protein: CALRDRSGVGYDCTF
CDR3 DNA: NA
V gene: TRBV30
J gene: TRBJ1-2
clone size: NA
D gene: NA

CDR3 protein: CSAQPQPLNTEAFF
CDR3 DNA: TGCAGCGCCCAGCCCCAGCCCCTAAACACTGAAGCTTTCTTT
V gene: TRBV29-1
J gene: TRBJ1-1
clone size: NA
D gene: NA

CDR3 protein: CASTSPNTYERYF
CDR3 DNA: TGTGCCAGCACTAGTCCTAATACCTACGAGCGGTACTTC
V gene: TRBV28
J gene: TRBJ2-7
clone size: NA
D gene: NA

CDR3 protein: CSARTTVGTEAFF
CDR3 DNA: TGCAGTGCTAGGACTACAGTGGGGACTGAAGCTTTCTTT
V gene: TRBV20-1
J gene: TRBJ1-1
clone size: many
D gene: NA

CDR3 protein: CASSVVGVNTGELFF
CDR3 DNA: TGTGCCAGCAGCGTTGTTGGTGTGAACACCGGGGAGCTGTTTTTT
V gene: TRBV9
J gene: TRBJ2-2
clone size: NA
D gene: NA

CDR3 protein: CASSLFGDRNYGYTF
CDR3 DNA: TGTGCCAGCAGCCTCTTCGGGGACAGGAACTATGGCTACACCTTC
V gene: TRBV7-8
J gene: TRBJ1-2
clone size: NA
D gene: TRBD1

CDR3 protein: CATSPRQGTNSPLHF
CDR3 DNA: TGTGCCACCAGCCCGCGCCAGGGCACTAATTCACCCCTCCACTTT
V gene: TRBV15
J gene: TRBJ1-6
clone size: once
D gene: NA